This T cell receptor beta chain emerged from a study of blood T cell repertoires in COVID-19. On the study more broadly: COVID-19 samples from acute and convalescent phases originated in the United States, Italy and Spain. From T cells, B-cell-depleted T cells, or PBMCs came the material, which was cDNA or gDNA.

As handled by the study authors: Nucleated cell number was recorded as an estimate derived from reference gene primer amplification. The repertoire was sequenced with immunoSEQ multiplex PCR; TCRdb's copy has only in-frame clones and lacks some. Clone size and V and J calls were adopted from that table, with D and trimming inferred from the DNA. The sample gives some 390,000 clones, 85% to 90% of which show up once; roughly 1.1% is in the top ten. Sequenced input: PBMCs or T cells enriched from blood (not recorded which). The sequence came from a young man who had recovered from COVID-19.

In DNA form, the CDR3 reads TGTGCCAGCACCACCCACAGGGGTGACGAGCAGTACTTC. Translating it yields CASTTHRGDEQYF. The V and J genes are TRBV6-5 and TRBJ2-7; TRBD1 matches at 7 bases. J lost 5 bases, V lost 7 bases, and 8 bases had no gene match. Germline lookup yields CDR1 MNHEY and CDR2 SVGAGI. The CDR3 length is 13 residues.